This TCR beta chain was found in a study of blood T cell repertoires in COVID-19. Assay: immunoSEQ multiplex PCR; the TCRdb copy retains only in-frame clones and omits some. The data show over 70,000 clones, with around 85% seen just once and approximately 5.5% held by the top ten. Trimming took 4 bases from V and 1 from J; bases not matched to a gene: 4. The V gene's germline CDR1 is SGDLS and CDR2 YYNGEE. This CDR3 has 15 amino acids. Sequenced input: peripheral blood. This TCR was recovered from a man of 80 years or more with acute or convalescent COVID-19. This chain connects TRBV9 to TRBJ2-5; 10 positions agree with TRBD2. The CDR3 bases are TGTGCCAGCAGCCGCCCTAGCGGGAGCCAAGAGACCCAGTACTTC. Protein sequence: CASSRPSGSQETQYF.